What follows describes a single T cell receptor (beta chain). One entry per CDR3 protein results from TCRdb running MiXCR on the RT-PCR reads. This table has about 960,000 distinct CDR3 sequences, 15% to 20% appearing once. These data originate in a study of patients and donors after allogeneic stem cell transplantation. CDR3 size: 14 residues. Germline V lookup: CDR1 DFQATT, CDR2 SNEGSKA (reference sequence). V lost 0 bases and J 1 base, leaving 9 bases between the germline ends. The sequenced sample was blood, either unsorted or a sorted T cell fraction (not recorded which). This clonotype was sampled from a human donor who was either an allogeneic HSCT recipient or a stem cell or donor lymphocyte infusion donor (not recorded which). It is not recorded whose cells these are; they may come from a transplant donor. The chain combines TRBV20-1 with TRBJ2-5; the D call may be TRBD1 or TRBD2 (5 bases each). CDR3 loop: CSARDGTPQETQYF. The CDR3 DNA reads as TGCAGTGCTAGAGATGGGACGCCCCAAGAGACCCAGTACTTC.